This T cell receptor beta chain was retrieved from a study of technical replicates of blood from a few donors. This CDR3 has 15 amino acids. After removal of 7 bases from V and 0 bases from J, the junction contained 2 bases not matched to a gene. Looked up from germline, CDR1 is SGHRS and CDR2 is YFSETQ. TCRdb keeps only in-frame clones here, not all; method: immunoSEQ multiplex PCR. The repertoire consists of under 70,000 clones, with about 86% occurring once and the leading ten covering about 5%. J is TRBJ2-6 and V is TRBV5-1, with TRBD2 matching 9 bases. The clonotype originates from a human donor in good health. Some clones in this sample may be carry-over from other donors' samples. The sequencing input was PBMCs. CDR3 loop: CASGGGDSGANVLTF. The CDR3 DNA sequence: TGCGCCAGCGGCGGGGGGGACTCTGGGGCCAACGTCCTGACTTTC.